The sequence of this T cell receptor (beta chain) was determined in a study of shared clonotypes between healthy human individuals. V lost 2 bases and J lost 0; bases outside the gene matches: 5. The CDR3 sequence is 16 residues long. Germline V gives CDR1 ENHRY, CDR2 SYGVKD. Original methodology: Junction-only sequences produced by ImmunoSEQ had no quality scores, so filtering differed. Here immunoSEQ multiplex PCR was the method, and the copy in TCRdb shows in-frame clones only, minus some. V, J and clone size were drawn from that table, and D and trimming were deduced from the DNA. The sample yields 1.5 million to 1.9 million clones, 95% to 99% seen once.

V gene TRBV10-3 combines with J gene TRBJ2-3, with TRBD1 identical over 7 bases. This receptor was obtained from a man aged 25 to 40 in good health. The sample was naive CD4+ T cells sorted from blood. Subset indicated: CD45RA+ positively selected. The CDR3 loop is CAISEGQESSTDTQYF. The CDR3 DNA reads TGTGCCATCAGTGAGGGACAGGAATCTAGCACAGATACGCAGTATTTT.